Following are 21 T cell receptor beta chains from one sample sequenced in a study of T-cell reconstitution after alpha-beta-depleted transplantation in children. Unique molecular identifiers were incorporated when the TCRbeta library was constructed. TCRdb reanalysed the PCR reads using MiXCR and keeps one entry per CDR3 protein. Of approximately 1,000,000 distinct CDR3 sequences in the sample, under 30% are singletons; the top ten hold over 25%. The sequencing here drew on PBMCs, mostly from graft donor cells, taken 360 days after TCRalphabeta/CD19-depleted stem cell transplant. These receptors all stem from a boy in the first two years of life who had a stem cell transplant for SCID, so the T cells may come from the graft donor.

This clonotype was picked up a small number of times. The chain is built from TRBV28 and TRBJ2-5, with no clear D. CDR1 is MDHEN and CDR2 is SYDVKM in the germline V gene. V lost 5 bases to trimming and J lost 4 bases, with 11 bases between them. The CDR3 runs to 13 residues. Written as DNA, the CDR3 is TGTGCCAGCAGTGAAAGACCGCTAGAGACCCAGTACTTC. It is translated as CASSERPLETQYF.

This clonotype was observed a handful of times. The genes are TRBV5-1 and TRBJ2-5; D tentatively reads TRBD1 or TRBD2 (5 bases each). Trimming took 3 bases from V and 2 from J, leaving 14 bases between them. Germline values: CDR1 SGHRS, CDR2 YFSETQ. The CDR3 loop spans 15 amino acids. The CDR3 region is CASSSTTGPQETQYF. The CDR3 DNA sequence: TGCGCCAGCAGCTCCACTACGGGGCCACAAGAGACCCAGTACTTC.

The chain's CDR3 is CASSVEVGGTYEQYF. Written as DNA, the CDR3 is TGTGCCAGCAGCGTAGAAGTCGGGGGTACCTACGAGCAGTACTTC. J is TRBJ2-7 and V is TRBV9; perhaps TRBD2 as D (6 bases). The CDR3 is 15 amino acids. V dropped 0 bases and J dropped 2 bases, with 12 bases sitting between them. CDR1 SGDLS and CDR2 YYNGEE come from the germline V gene.

In nucleotides, the CDR3 is TGTGCCAGCAGCCCAGGGACAGGGGTGGGGAACACTGAAGCTTTCTTT. Translated: CASSPGTGVGNTEAFF. The chain links TRBV7-2 to TRBJ1-1, with 10 bases identical to TRBD1. The CDR3 is made up of 16 amino acids. Germline values: CDR1 SGHTA, CDR2 FQGNSA. V dropped 5 bases and J dropped 1; count of bases not matched to a gene: 7.

This clonotype was found a few times. The chain employs TRBV6-1 and TRBJ2-5; TRBD1 agrees at 8 bases. The CDR3 is 14 residues long. V lost 6 bases, J lost 2 bases, and 5 bases stayed unmatched. The germline V gene encodes CDR1 MNHNS and CDR2 SASEGT. CDR3 coding DNA: TGTGCCAGCAGGAGGACAGGGACTCAAGAGACCCAGTACTTC. As protein: CASRRTGTQETQYF.

The rearrangement uses TRBV19 and TRBJ2-3; no definite D call. The V and J ends lost 6 bases and 0 bases respectively, with 10 bases between them. Germline V gene lookup returns CDR1 LNHDA and CDR2 SQIVND (reference sequence). The CDR3 sequence is 14 residues long. The CDR3 bases are TGTGCCAGTAGCCGACCGGCTAGCACAGATACGCAGTATTTT. It yields the protein CASSRPASTDTQYF. Complete variable domain (other parts from reference TRBV19 and TRBJ2-3): DGGITQSPKYLFRKEGQNVTLSCEQNLNHDAMYWYRQDPGQGLRLIYYSQIVNDFQKGDIAEGYSVSREKKESFPLTVTSAQKNPTAFYLCASSRPASTDTQYFGPGTRLTVL.

The chain combines TRBV29-1 with TRBJ2-5, with 10 bases matching TRBD2. J gave up 5 bases and V 1 base, and 13 bases lay outside the gene matches. The length of the CDR3 is 17 residues. Germline V gene lookup returns CDR1 SQVTM and CDR2 ANQGSEA. The CDR3: CSVEGLAGAYLGETQYF. For the CDR3, the DNA is TGCAGCGTTGAAGGGCTAGCGGGGGCCTATTTGGGGGAGACCCAGTACTTC.

The chain links TRBV5-1 to TRBJ1-1; D is undetermined. Germline loops: CDR1 SGHRS, CDR2 YFSETQ. V was clipped by 4 bases and J by 0 bases, with 13 bases between them. This CDR3 is built from 15 residues. CDR3 amino acids: CASSPRVGLNTEAFF. The CDR3 DNA reads as TGCGCCAGCAGCCCTAGGGTCGGCTTGAACACTGAAGCTTTCTTT.

This clonotype was seen a few times. V gene TRBV20-1 combines with J gene TRBJ2-7, with D perhaps matching TRBD2 (6 bases). Trimming took 3 bases from V and 5 from J, leaving 17 bases between them. The V gene's germline CDR1 is DFQATT and CDR2 SNEGSKA (reference sequence). CDR3 size: 14 residues. CDR3 nucleotides: TGCAGTGCTAGGCAAGCGGGTCCCTGGGACGAGCAGTACTTC. Protein sequence: CSARQAGPWDEQYF.

The chain uses TRBV5-1 and TRBJ2-7; 10 nucleotides agree with TRBD1. The germline V gene encodes CDR1 SGHRS and CDR2 YFSETQ. The CDR3 has 15 residues. After removal of 0 bases from V and 7 bases from J, the junction contained 7 bases not matched to a gene. The CDR3 DNA reads TGCGCCAGCAGCTTGGGACAGGGGGCCCTCTTGGAGCAGTACTTC. Translating it yields CASSLGQGALLEQYF.

The V gene is TRBV25-1, the J gene TRBJ1-2; 8 bases are shared with TRBD1. Germline V lookup: CDR1 MGHDK, CDR2 SYGVNS. This CDR3 is 16 amino acids long. J was trimmed by 6 bases and V by 3 bases; bases with no gene match: 12. CDR3 nucleotide sequence: TGTGCCAGCAGTGATAAAGGGACAGGCGCGCCGGATGGCTACACCTTC. Encoded protein: CASSDKGTGAPDGYTF.

V usage is TRBV20-1 and J usage is TRBJ1-5; D is unclear. The germline V and J ends were trimmed by 1 base and 5 bases, with 9 bases remaining between them. Germline V gene data show CDR1 as DFQATT and CDR2 as SNEGSKA (reference sequence). This CDR3 contains 13 residues. In DNA form, the CDR3 reads TGCAGTGCTAGAGGCGACACCTATCAGCCCCAGCATTTT. This translates into CSARGDTYQPQHF.

The rearrangement links TRBV5-1 to TRBJ2-5; maybe TRBD1 (5 bases). Germline loops: CDR1 SGHRS, CDR2 YFSETQ. Trimming stripped 5 bases from V and 1 base from J, with 6 bases between. The CDR3 spans 12 residues. The CDR3 DNA sequence: TGCGCCAGCAGTGGGGCCCAAGAGACCCAGTACTTC. Translated, it gives CASSGAQETQYF.

This clonotype was seen ten or more times. The rearrangement uses TRBV12-3 or TRBV12-4 and TRBJ1-2; the D is unclear. V lost 6 bases and J 4 bases, leaving 9 bases between the germline ends. CDR3 length: 12 amino acids. The CDR3 reads CASRGKSYGYTF. The CDR3 DNA reads TGTGCCAGCAGGGGAAAGAGCTATGGCTACACCTTC.

In DNA form, the CDR3 reads TGTGCCAGCAGCTCCTTAGCTGAGGAGCAGTTCTTC. This encodes CASSSLAEEQFF. V usage is TRBV7-9 and J usage is TRBJ2-1, with no clear D. V lost 4 bases, J lost 10 bases, and 11 bases lay in between. The CDR3 is 12 amino acids. Germline CDR1 is SEHNR and CDR2 is FQNEAQ (reference sequence).

In its sample, this clonotype was seen many times. The genes are TRBV5-1 and TRBJ2-1; no clear D. With 6 bases removed from V and 6 bases from J, the gap between germline ends came to 13 bases. Germline V gives CDR1 SGHRS, CDR2 YFSETQ. CDR3 length: 13 residues. CDR3: CASNPPTGNEQFF. CDR3 nucleotides: TGCGCCAGCAACCCTCCCACTGGCAATGAGCAGTTCTTC.

V is TRBV4-3 and J is TRBJ2-7; D is perhaps TRBD1 (6 bases). V was clipped by 0 bases and J by 2 bases, with 11 bases between them. The CDR3 has 15 amino acids. Germline CDR1 and CDR2: LGHNA and YSLEER. The CDR3 protein is CASSQDSGQTYEQYF. The CDR3 DNA reads TGCGCCAGCAGCCAAGATTCCGGACAGACCTACGAGCAGTACTTC.

The chain recombines TRBV27 with TRBJ2-3; D gene uncertain. Trimming pared 4 bases from V and 4 bases from J, leaving 12 bases between. Germline CDR1 reads MNHEY; CDR2 reads SMNVEV (reference sequence). This CDR3 is built from 14 residues. For the CDR3, the DNA is TGTGCCAGCAGTTACTACCCCGGCGCAGATACGCAGTATTTT. This codes for CASSYYPGADTQYF.

The rearrangement uses TRBV5-1 and TRBJ2-5, with D possibly being TRBD2 (6 bases). CDR3 length: 15 residues. V was shortened by 4 bases and J by 5 bases, with 18 bases between the two germline ends. CDR1 and CDR2 (germline): SGHRS, YFSETQ. The CDR3 loop is CASSGLGGAGETQYF. The CDR3 nucleotides are TGCGCCAGCAGCGGCCTAGGAGGGGCTGGCGAGACCCAGTACTTC.

The chain employs TRBV5-5 and TRBJ1-5; no definite D call. Germline CDR1 reads SGHKS; CDR2 reads YYEKEE (reference sequence). Between the trimmed V and J ends, which lost 2 bases and 0 bases, there was a span of 9 bases. This CDR3 spans 15 amino acids. CDR3 nucleotides: TGTGCCAGCAGCTTTCTGACTTCTAGCAATCAGCCCCAGCATTTT. Translation: CASSFLTSSNQPQHF.

The V gene is TRBV2, the J gene TRBJ2-1; D call uncertain. Per the germline V gene, CDR1 is SNHLY and CDR2 is FYNNEI. Trimming cost V 1 base and J 6 bases, with 16 bases left between them. This CDR3 is built from 16 residues. This CDR3 is CASSEEWAVKGNEQFF. CDR3 in DNA: TGTGCCAGCAGTGAAGAGTGGGCAGTGAAGGGCAATGAGCAGTTCTTC.